This T cell receptor (beta chain) originates from a study of cytomegalovirus exposure and HLA in healthy donors. Notes on the study in general: Information on immune exposure was restricted to one variable (CMV serostatus). In a later analysis, about 17,000 TCR beta sequences were associated with HLA alleles at 0.05 false discovery rate.

The CDR3 loop spans 16 amino acids. The V gene's germline CDR1 is SGHTA and CDR2 FQGNSA. V lost 4 bases, J lost 0 bases, and 7 bases stayed unmatched. A note on this clone: Its antigen is unknown.

The PCR made use of 60 Vbeta and 13 Jbeta primers. Produced via immunoSEQ multiplex PCR; TCRdb's table is partial and in-frame only. Of 150,000 to 200,000 clones in the sample, about 78% were seen once. Donors were nominally healthy when sampled, though unrecorded immune exposures were likely. This TCR was sampled from a male donor in good health and CMV-seronegative. The chain has TRBV7-2 and TRBJ2-5, with TRBD2 matching over 8 bases. Sequencing was performed on PBMCs. CDR3 DNA: TGTGCCAGCAGCTATAACGGGGGGGGGTACCAAGAGACCCAGTACTTC. This encodes CASSYNGGGYQETQYF.